This T cell receptor (beta chain) was documented in a study of Ad26.COV2.S vaccination and SARS-CoV-2 variants. Findings of the study overall: Vaccinees showed greater spike-specific TCR breadth than placebo recipients.

TCRdb's copy holds only in-frame clones and misses some; the assay was immunoSEQ multiplex PCR. Of approximately 90,000 clones listed, 82% are singletons. The V gene lost 0 bases and the J gene lost 1 base, with 10 bases spanning the gap. Germline CDR1 and CDR2: SGHKS and YYEKEE (reference sequence). This CDR3 comprises 15 residues. Comments on this clone: Its target is not known.

This clonotype originated in a human donor who had recovered from COVID-19. Here the sequenced sample was peripheral blood, taken after recovery from COVID-19. The chain combines TRBV5-5 with TRBJ1-1; unclear D gene. The CDR3 DNA sequence: TGTGCCAGCAGCTTGGACCCGATTCCGAACACTGAAGCTTTCTTT. Amino acids: CASSLDPIPNTEAFF.